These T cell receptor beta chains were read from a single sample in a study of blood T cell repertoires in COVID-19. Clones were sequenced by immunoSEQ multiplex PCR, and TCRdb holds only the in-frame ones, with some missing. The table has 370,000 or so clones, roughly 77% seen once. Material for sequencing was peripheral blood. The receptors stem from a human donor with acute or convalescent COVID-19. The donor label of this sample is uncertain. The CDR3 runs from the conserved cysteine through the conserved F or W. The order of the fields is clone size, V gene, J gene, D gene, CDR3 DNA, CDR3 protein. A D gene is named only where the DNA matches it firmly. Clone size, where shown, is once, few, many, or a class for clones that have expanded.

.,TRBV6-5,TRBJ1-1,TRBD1,TGTGCCAGCAGGATACAGGGGGGGAGGTATGCTTTCTTT,CASRIQGGRYAFF
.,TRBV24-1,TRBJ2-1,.,TGTGCCACCAGTGATTGGAGTACTGGGAATGAGCAGTTCTTC,CATSDWSTGNEQFF
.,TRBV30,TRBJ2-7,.,TGTGCCTGGAGTGGGGGGATCTTCCAGGGGTACGAGCAGTACTTC,CAWSGGIFQGYEQYF
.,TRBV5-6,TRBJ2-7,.,TGTGCCAGCAGCTTGTGGGCAGGGGACGCCTACGAGCAGTACTTC,CASSLWAGDAYEQYF
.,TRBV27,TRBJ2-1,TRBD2,TGTGCCAGCGGGTGGACTAGGAGGAATGAGCAGTTCTTC,CASGWTRRNEQFF
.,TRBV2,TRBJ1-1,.,TGTGCCAGCAGTGACCGGGAGAACACTGAAGCTTTCTTT,CASSDRENTEAFF
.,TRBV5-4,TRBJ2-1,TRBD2,TGTGCCAGCAGCTTAGGGACTAGCGCTGGGCAGTTTGTGCAGTTCTTC,CASSLGTSAGQFVQFF
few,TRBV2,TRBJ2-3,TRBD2,TGTGCCAGCAGTAAGGGACTAGCGGGAAACACAGATACGCAGTATTTT,CASSKGLAGNTDTQYF
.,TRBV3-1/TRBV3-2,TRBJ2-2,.,TGTGCCAGCAGCCAGGGACAGAACACCGGGGAGCTGTTTTTT,CASSQGQNTGELFF
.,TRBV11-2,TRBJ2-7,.,TGTGCCAGCAGCGCACACAGGAGCTCCTACGAGCAGTACTTC,CASSAHRSSYEQYF
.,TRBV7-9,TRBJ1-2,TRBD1,TGTGCCAGCAGCGCCCGACAGGGTTCCTATGGCTACACCTTC,CASSARQGSYGYTF
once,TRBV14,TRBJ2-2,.,TGTGCCAGCGCTAGTATCGCGAACACCGGGGAGCTGTTTTTT,CASASIANTGELFF
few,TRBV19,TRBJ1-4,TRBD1,TGTGCCAGTAGTATAGTCCCCGGGACAGGGCCTGAAAAACTGTTTTTT,CASSIVPGTGPEKLFF
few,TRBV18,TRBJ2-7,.,TGTGCCAGCTCACCAGTCTCCTACTCCTACGAGCAGTACTTC,CASSPVSYSYEQYF
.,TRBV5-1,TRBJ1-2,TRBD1,TGCGCCAGCAGTGTGACAGGGGGCGGTAACTATGGCTACACCTTC,CASSVTGGGNYGYTF
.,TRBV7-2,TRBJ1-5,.,TGTGCCAGCAGCTTGAGGGGGAATCAGCCCCAGCATTTT,CASSLRGNQPQHF
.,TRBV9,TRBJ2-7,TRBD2,TGTGCCAGCAGCCCATCCCTAGCGGGAGGCTACGAGCAGTACTTC,CASSPSLAGGYEQYF
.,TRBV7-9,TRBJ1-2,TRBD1,TGTGCCAGCAGCTTATGGCGACAGGGGGTCGATGGCTACACCTTC,CASSLWRQGVDGYTF
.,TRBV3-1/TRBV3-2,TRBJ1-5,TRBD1,TGTGCCAGCAGCCAGGGGGGACAGGGCGGTCAGCCCCAGCATTTT,CASSQGGQGGQPQHF
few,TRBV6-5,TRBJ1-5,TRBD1,TGTGCCAGCAGTCGACAGGGGTTAAATCAGCCCCAGCATTTT,CASSRQGLNQPQHF
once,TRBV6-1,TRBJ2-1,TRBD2,TGTGCCAGCAGTAAAGGGACTAGCGGGAGGAGCGGTACGAATGAGCAGTTCTTC,CASSKGTSGRSGTNEQFF
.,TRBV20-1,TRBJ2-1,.,TGCAGTGCGGGGACTGGTGAGCAGTTCTTC,CSAGTGEQFF
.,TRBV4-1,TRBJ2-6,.,TGCGCCAGCAGCCGCCGGGATACCTCTGGGGCCAACGTCCTGACTTTC,CASSRRDTSGANVLTF
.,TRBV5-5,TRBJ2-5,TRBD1,TGTGCCAGCAGCTTGGACCCAGGGACAGGAAAGACCCAGTACTTC,CASSLDPGTGKTQYF
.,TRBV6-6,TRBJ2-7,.,TGTGCCAGCAGTTACCCAGGGTTAGAGCAGTACTTC,CASSYPGLEQYF
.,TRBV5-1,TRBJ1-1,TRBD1,TGCGCCAGCAGCTCAAGGGACAGGACCTATGAAGCTTTCTTT,CASSSRDRTYEAFF
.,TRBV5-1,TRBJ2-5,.,TGCGCCAGCAGCTTTGGGACACTCGCTCAAGAGACCCAGTACTTC,CASSFGTLAQETQYF
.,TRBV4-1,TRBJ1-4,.,TGCGCCAGCAGCCAAGTCGAGGGGAGGGAACTGTTTTTT,CASSQVEGRELFF
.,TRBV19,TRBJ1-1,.,TGTGCCACCACCCTCCGGGGGGGCAGGGGCACTGAAGCTTTCTTT,CATTLRGGRGTEAFF
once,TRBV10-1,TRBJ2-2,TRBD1,TGCGCCAGCAGTGAAACAGGGGGTCGGACCGGGGAGCTGTTTTTT,CASSETGGRTGELFF
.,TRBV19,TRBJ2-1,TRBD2,TGTGCCAGTAGTATCGGACTAGCGGCGAACAATGAGCAGTTCTTC,CASSIGLAANNEQFF
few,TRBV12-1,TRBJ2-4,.,TGTGCCAGCAGCCCACTCCGGGACGGACAGTTAGCCAAAAACATTCAGTACTTC,CASSPLRDGQLAKNIQYF
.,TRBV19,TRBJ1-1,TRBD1,TGTGCCAGTAGTGTCGGACAGGGTAGATACACTGAAGCTTTCTTT,CASSVGQGRYTEAFF
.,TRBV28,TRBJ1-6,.,TGTGCCAGCAGTTTAGGAGACAGGACTAATTCACCCCTCCACTTT,CASSLGDRTNSPLHF
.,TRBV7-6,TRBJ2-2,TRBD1,TGTGCCAGCAGCTTGTCGACAGGGATTTTTTCCGGGGAGCTGTTTTTT,CASSLSTGIFSGELFF
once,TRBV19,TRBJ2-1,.,TGTGCCAGTACTATCCCCGGACAGCGCAATATGGAGCAGTTCTTC,CASTIPGQRNMEQFF
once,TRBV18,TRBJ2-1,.,TGTGCCAGCTCACCATACAGGGCAGTGATAAATGAGCAGTTCTTC,CASSPYRAVINEQFF
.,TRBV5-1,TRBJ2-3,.,TGCGCCAGCAGCTTGGACCTAGTCACAGATACGCAGTATTTT,CASSLDLVTDTQYF
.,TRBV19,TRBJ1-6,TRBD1,TGTGCCAGTAGTATCTCTACAGGGGGTAGTTCACCCCTCCACTTT,CASSISTGGSSPLHF
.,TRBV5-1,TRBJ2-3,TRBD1,TGCGCCAGCAGCGCCGGGACAGTCGCAGATACGCAGTATTTT,CASSAGTVADTQYF
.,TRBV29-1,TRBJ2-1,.,TGCAGCGTTGAAGGGGGCGGCGGCTCCTACAATGAGCAGTTCTTC,CSVEGGGGSYNEQFF
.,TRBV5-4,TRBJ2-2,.,TGTGCCAGCACCGTAGGGGGGAACACCGGGGAGCTGTTTTTT,CASTVGGNTGELFF
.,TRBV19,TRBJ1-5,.,TGTGCCAGTAGTATAAAGTTGGGACACTCTACTTACCATCAGCCCCAGCATTTT,CASSIKLGHSTYHQPQHF
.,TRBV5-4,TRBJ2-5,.,TGTGCCAGCAGCTTTCCAGGGTCGCGAGAGACCCAGTACTTC,CASSFPGSRETQYF
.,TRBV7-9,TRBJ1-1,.,TGTGCCAGCAGCCGAAATACAAACACTGAAGCTTTCTTT,CASSRNTNTEAFF
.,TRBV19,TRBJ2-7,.,TGTGCCAGTAGTATCAGTGTCAGTACGACCTACGAGCAGTACTTC,CASSISVSTTYEQYF
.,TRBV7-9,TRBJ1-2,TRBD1,TGTGCCAGCAGCTTACGGACAGGGCTCGGAGGCTACACCTTC,CASSLRTGLGGYTF
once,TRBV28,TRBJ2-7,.,TGTGCCAGCAGTTCTCCAGGGAGGGGGTCCTACGAGCAGTACTTC,CASSSPGRGSYEQYF
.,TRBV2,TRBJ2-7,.,TGTGCCAGCCAAGGGGGGGCCCCCACGAGCGAGCAGTACTTC,CASQGGAPTSEQYF
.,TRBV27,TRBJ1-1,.,TGTGCCAGCCTTACGGGGGGCGCAGGGAACACTGAAGCTTTCTTT,CASLTGGAGNTEAFF
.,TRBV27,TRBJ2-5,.,TGTGCCAGCAGTTTACTCGGGGGCCAAGAGACCCAGTACTTC,CASSLLGGQETQYF
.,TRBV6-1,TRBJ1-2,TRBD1,TGTGCCAGCAGTGAAGGGGACAGGGTCGACGGCTACACCTTC,CASSEGDRVDGYTF
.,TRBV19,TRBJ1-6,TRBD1,TGTGCCAGTAGTGGACAGGGGCGAAGCTCCTATAATTCACCCCTCCACTTT,CASSGQGRSSYNSPLHF
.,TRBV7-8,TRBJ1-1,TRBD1,TGTGCCAGCAGCTTAGGACAGGGTCTGAACACTGAAGCTTTCTTT,CASSLGQGLNTEAFF
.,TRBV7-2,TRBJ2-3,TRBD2,TGTGCCAGCAGCTCCTCTCGCGGGGGAGTGGATACGCAGTATTTT,CASSSSRGGVDTQYF
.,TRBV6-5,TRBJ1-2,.,TGTGCCAGCAGTACCACCAACAGCTATGGCTACACCTTC,CASSTTNSYGYTF
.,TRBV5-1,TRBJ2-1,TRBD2,TGCGCCAGCGGCTCGGGACTAGCGGGAGCCAATGAGCAGTTCTTC,CASGSGLAGANEQFF